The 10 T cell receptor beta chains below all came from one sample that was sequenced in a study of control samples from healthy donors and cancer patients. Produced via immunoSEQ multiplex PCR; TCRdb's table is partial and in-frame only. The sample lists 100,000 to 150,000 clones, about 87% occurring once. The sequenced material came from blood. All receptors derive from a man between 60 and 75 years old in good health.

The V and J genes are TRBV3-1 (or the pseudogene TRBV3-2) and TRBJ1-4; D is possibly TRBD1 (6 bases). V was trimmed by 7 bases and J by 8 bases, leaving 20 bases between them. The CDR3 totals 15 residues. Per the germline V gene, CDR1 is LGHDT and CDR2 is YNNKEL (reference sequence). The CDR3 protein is CASTRGSGVQEKLFF. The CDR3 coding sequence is TGTGCCAGCACCCGGGGTTCAGGGGTCCAGGAAAAACTGTTTTTT.

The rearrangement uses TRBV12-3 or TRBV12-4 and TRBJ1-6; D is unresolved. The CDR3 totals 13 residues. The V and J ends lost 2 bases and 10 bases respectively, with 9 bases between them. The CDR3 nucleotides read TGTGCCAGCAGTTTAAAAGGAGAATCACCCCTCCACTTT. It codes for CASSLKGESPLHF.

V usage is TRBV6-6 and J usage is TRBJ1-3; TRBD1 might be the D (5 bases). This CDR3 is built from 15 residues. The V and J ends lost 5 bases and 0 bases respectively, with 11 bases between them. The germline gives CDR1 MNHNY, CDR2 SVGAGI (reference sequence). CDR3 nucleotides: TGTGCCAGCAGTCCCGGGGGAGACTCTGGAAACACCATATATTTT. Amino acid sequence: CASSPGGDSGNTIYF.

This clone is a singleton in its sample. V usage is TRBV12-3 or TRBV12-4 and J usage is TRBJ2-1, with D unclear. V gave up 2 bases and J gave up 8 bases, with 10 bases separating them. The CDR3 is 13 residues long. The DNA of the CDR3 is TGTGCCAGCAGTTTATATTCGGGTTATGAGCAGTTCTTC. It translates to CASSLYSGYEQFF.

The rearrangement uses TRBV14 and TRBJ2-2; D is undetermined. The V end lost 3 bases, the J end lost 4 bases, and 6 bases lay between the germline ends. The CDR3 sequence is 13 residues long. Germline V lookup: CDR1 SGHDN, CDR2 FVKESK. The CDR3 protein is CASSQYSTGELFF. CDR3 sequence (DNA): TGTGCCAGCAGCCAGTACTCCACCGGGGAGCTGTTTTTT.

CDR3 sequence (DNA): TGTGCCAGCAGTTACGACAGGGGGGCTGGCTACACCTTC. Its translation is CASSYDRGAGYTF. The chain has TRBV12-3 or TRBV12-4 and TRBJ1-2, with 9 positions matching TRBD1. This CDR3 has 13 amino acids. V trimming: 4 bases; J trimming: 7 bases; junction bases outside the gene matches: 4.

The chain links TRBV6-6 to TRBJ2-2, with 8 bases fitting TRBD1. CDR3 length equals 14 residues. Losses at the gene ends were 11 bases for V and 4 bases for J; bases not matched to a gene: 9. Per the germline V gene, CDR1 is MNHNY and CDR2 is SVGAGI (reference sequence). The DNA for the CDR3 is TGTGCCGGCAATACAGGGGGTAGCACCGGGGAGCTGTTTTTT. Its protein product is CAGNTGGSTGELFF.

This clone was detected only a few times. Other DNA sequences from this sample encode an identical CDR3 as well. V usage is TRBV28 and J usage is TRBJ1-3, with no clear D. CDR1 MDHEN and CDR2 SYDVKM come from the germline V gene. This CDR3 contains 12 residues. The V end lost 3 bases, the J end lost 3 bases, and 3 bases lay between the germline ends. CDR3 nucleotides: TGTGCCAGCAGTTTGGGTGGAAACACCATATATTTT. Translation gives CASSLGGNTIYF.

CDR3 in DNA: TGTGCCAGCAGCCCATCCCAAAGAACAGGGGGCTACAATGAGCAGTTCTTC. Encoded protein: CASSPSQRTGGYNEQFF. The chain joins TRBV7-9 to TRBJ2-1, with 8 nucleotides matching TRBD1. V was clipped by 5 bases and J by 3 bases; unmatched bases: 12. Per germline, CDR1 SEHNR and CDR2 FQNEAQ (reference sequence). The length of the CDR3 is 17 residues. The full variable domain, its missing parts supplied by reference TRBV7-9 and TRBJ2-1, is DTGVSQNPRHKITKRGQNVTFRCDPISEHNRLYWYRQTLGQGPEFLTYFQNEAQLEKSRLLSDRFSAERPKGSFSTLEIQRTEQGDSAMYLCASSPSQRTGGYNEQFFGPGTRLTVL.

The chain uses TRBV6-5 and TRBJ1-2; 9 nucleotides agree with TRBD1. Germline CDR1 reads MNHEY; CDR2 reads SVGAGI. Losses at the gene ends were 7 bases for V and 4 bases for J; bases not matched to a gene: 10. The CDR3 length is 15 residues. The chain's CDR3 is CASMIAPGQGYGYTF. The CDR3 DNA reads TGTGCCAGCATGATCGCCCCGGGACAGGGCTATGGCTACACCTTC.